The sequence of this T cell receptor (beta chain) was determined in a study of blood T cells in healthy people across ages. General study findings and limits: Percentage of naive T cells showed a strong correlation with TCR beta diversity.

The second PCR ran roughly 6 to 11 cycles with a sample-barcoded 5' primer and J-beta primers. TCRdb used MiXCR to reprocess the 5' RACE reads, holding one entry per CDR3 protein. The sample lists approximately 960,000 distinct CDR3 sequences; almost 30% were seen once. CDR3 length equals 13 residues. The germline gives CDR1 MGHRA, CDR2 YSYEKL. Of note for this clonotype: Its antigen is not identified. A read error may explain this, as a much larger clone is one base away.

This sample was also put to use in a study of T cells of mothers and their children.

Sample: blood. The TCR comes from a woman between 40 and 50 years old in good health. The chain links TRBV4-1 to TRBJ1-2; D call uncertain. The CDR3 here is CASSQQTSYGHTF. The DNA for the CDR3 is TGCGCCAGCAGCCAACAGACAAGCTATGGCCACACCTTC.